Described below is a single T cell receptor (beta chain) sequence and its context. The antigen is unknown. The data belong to a study of T cells expressing NK-cell markers. For the study at large: All TCR beta repertoires analysed originated from sorted CD3+CD56+NKG2C+, CD3+CD56+NKG2C- and CD3+CD56-NKG2C+ T cells. Study-level findings and limits: Six or seven donors carried dominant NKG2C+ clonotypes that made up roughly 1.0-7.0% of their CD8+ T cells.

TCRdb reprocessed the 5' RACE reads, with one entry per CDR3 protein and no DNA. The repertoire table contains about 540,000 distinct CDR3 sequences. This CDR3 region has 14 residues. Germline V gene lookup returns CDR1 SGHTA and CDR2 FQGTGA. The receptor was derived from a young man in good health. Sequenced input: blood T cells: a sorted CD56 or NKG2C T cell subset, CD4+ or CD8+ T cells, or bulk PBMC T cells (not recorded which). The chain is built from TRBV7-3 and TRBJ2-1. CDR3: CASSSDRDYNEQFF.